The subject of this entry is one T cell receptor (beta chain). This sample stems from a study of Graves' ophthalmopathy and Graves' hyperthyroidism. Amplified TCR beta CDR3 regions were obtained using RNA transcripts as template. Investigators did first-round RT-PCR with HTBI primers, then second-round multiplex PCR. From the multiplex PCR reads, TCRdb called clonotypes with MiXCR, one entry per CDR3 protein. This sample has 660,000 or so distinct CDR3 sequences, with 35% to 45% found just once. The TCR sequence derives from an adult man with Graves' ophthalmopathy. The sequenced material came from peripheral blood.

This CDR3 reads CASSKGGFYEQYF. DNA of the CDR3: TGTGCCAGCAGTAAGGGAGGTTTCTACGAGCAGTACTTC. The V call is TRBV11-2, the J call TRBJ2-7; tentatively, D is TRBD2 (6 bases). Germline V gives CDR1 SGHAT, CDR2 FQNNGV. The CDR3 is made up of 13 amino acids. Trimming removed 6 bases from V and 3 bases from J, with 12 bases in between.